This TCR beta chain was sequenced during a study of cytomegalovirus exposure and HLA in healthy donors. Findings and limits, study-wide: Because they were indistinguishable, some V segments, including TRBV6-2 and TRBV6-3, were excluded. A later analysis found common viral pathogens apparently linked to several of the most significant clusters.

Germline V gene lookup returns CDR1 SGHRS and CDR2 YFSETQ. The CDR3 contains 15 residues. Trimming cost V 0 bases and J 8 bases; bases outside gene matches: 1. A note on this clone: Its target is unknown.

Both 60 Vbeta primers and 13 Jbeta primers went into the PCR. Repertoires were generated with immunoSEQ multiplex PCR, while TCRdb's copy carries only in-frame clones and drops some. Of some 150,000 clones listed, around 80% are singletons. The sequenced sample was PBMCs. The chain is built from TRBV5-1 and TRBJ2-1; 14 positions agree with TRBD2. The TCR originated in a woman aged 25 to 39 in good health and CMV-seronegative. For the CDR3, the DNA is TGCGCCAGCAGCTTGGGACTAGCGGGGGGGGATGAGCAGTTCTTC. It translates to CASSLGLAGGDEQFF.